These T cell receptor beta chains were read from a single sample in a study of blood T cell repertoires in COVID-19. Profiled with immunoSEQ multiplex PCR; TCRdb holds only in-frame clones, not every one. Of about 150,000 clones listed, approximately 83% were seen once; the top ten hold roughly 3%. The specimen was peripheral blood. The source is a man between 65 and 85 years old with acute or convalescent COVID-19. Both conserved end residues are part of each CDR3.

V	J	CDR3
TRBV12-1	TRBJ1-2	CASPGSQGRDGYTF
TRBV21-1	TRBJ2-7	CASSKVKWTSGNYEQYF
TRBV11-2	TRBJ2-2	CASSPMAGSGELFF
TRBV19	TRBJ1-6	CASSSRTRGTPLHF
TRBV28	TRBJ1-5	CASRIRQGRYQPQHF
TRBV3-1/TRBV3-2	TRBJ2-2	CASSPPGTGELFF
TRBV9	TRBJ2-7	CASSAQGLHEQYF
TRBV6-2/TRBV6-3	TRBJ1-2	CASSDPDFTGEYGYTF
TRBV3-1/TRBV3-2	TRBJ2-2	CASSQDRTRGAGNTGELFF
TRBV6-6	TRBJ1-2	CASSSTGARTSAGYTF
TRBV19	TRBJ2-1	CASGGFEQFF
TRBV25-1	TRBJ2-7	CASSWARQGPYEQYF
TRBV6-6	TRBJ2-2	CASRGTQGNTGELFF
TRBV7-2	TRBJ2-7	CASSFTSGSYEQYF
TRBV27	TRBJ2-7	CASSWTSGSEQYF
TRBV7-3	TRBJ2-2	CASSPETVPNTGELFF
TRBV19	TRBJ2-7	CASSIVAGGPHEQYF
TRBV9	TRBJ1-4	CASSVEAGQRSNEKLFF
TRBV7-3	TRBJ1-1	CASSPSGGLNTEAFF
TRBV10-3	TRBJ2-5	CAISELTGEGETQYF
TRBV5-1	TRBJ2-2	CASSRDSTRGELFF
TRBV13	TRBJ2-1	CASSPWVAGVSEQFF
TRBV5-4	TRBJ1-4	CASSLSRSNEKLFF
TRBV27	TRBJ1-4	CASSALPGTGGEKLFF
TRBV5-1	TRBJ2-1	CASSLVREGWDEQFF
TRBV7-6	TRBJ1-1	CASSLTPQGDTEAFF